Each of the 9 T cell receptor beta chains below was sequenced from the same sample in a study of shared clonotypes between healthy human individuals. TCRdb keeps only in-frame clones here, not all; method: immunoSEQ multiplex PCR. Of around 2,000,000 clones detected, 85% to 95% appear once; the ten largest clones hold less than 1.5%. As defined, naive CD8 cells were CD45RO-negative and positively selected for CCR7, with terminally differentiated effector memory CD45RA+ cells excluded. The source material was naive CD8+ T cells sorted from blood. These receptors were collected from a man aged 18 to 35 in good health.

The chain employs TRBV7-2 and TRBJ2-7, with D tentatively TRBD1 (6 bases). The CDR3 sequence is 12 residues long. Trimming stripped 1 base from V and 6 bases from J, with 7 bases between. From germline, CDR1 is SGHTA and CDR2 FQGNSA. CDR3 sequence (DNA): TGTGCCAGCAGCTTAGAAGGGGGCGAGCAGTACTTC. It translates to CASSLEGGEQYF.

The chain joins TRBV5-1 to TRBJ1-1; D gene unclear. CDR1 and CDR2 from the germline V gene are SGHRS and YFSETQ. V lost 2 bases to trimming and J lost 4 bases, with 12 bases between them. The CDR3 spans 14 residues. For the CDR3, the DNA is TGCGCCAGCAGCTTCGCGGGAAAGAGCACTGAAGCTTTCTTT. Translation: CASSFAGKSTEAFF.

The rearrangement uses TRBV4-1 and TRBJ1-6; 7 positions agree with TRBD1. V lost 4 bases to trimming and J lost 6 bases; unmatched junction nucleotides: 6. The CDR3 spans 15 residues. Germline values: CDR1 MGHRA, CDR2 YSYEKL. CDR3 DNA sequence: TGCGCCAGCAGCCCCACGGCAGGGGGTAATTCACCCCTCCACTTT. It codes for CASSPTAGGNSPLHF.

The chain combines TRBV14 with TRBJ1-1, with TRBD1 as a possible D gene (6 bases). CDR3 length: 14 amino acids. Germline V gene lookup returns CDR1 SGHDN and CDR2 FVKESK. V lost 4 bases, J lost 5 bases, and 14 bases lay in between. CDR3 DNA: TGTGCCAGCAGCCTATCACAGGGATGGACTGAAGCTTTCTTT. This gives the protein CASSLSQGWTEAFF.

The J gene is TRBJ2-4, the V gene TRBV2; 10 bases fit TRBD2. The V and J ends lost 4 bases and 5 bases, in that order; junction bases with no gene match: 8. Germline CDR1 reads SNHLY; CDR2 reads FYNNEI. This CDR3 region has 16 residues. DNA for the CDR3: TGTGCCAGCAGTGTTTTGATAGCGGGAGGCCAAAACATTCAGTACTTC. It specifies CASSVLIAGGQNIQYF.

This clone was seen just once. This chain links TRBV6-1 with TRBJ1-5; TRBD1 matches at 7 bases. V shed 2 bases and J 9 bases; nucleotides not matched to a gene: 7. Per the germline V gene, CDR1 is MNHNS and CDR2 is SASEGT. The CDR3 runs 14 residues. The CDR3 nucleotides are TGTGCCAGCAGTGAACCAACGACAGGGCCGCCCCAGCATTTT. This encodes CASSEPTTGPPQHF.

The chain links TRBV4-1 to TRBJ1-1; 9 bases fit TRBD1. V was pared by 3 bases and J by 5 bases, with 10 bases of the junction left unmatched. This CDR3 spans 16 amino acids. Germline V gene lookup returns CDR1 MGHRA and CDR2 YSYEKL. The CDR3 spells CASSHGPGTGKTEAFF. DNA for the CDR3: TGCGCCAGCAGCCACGGTCCCGGGACAGGGAAAACTGAAGCTTTCTTT.

The rearrangement uses TRBV7-9 and TRBJ2-1; tentative D call: TRBD2 (5 bases). Trimming stripped 3 bases from V and 2 bases from J, with 14 bases between. The CDR3 is 16 residues long. The V gene's germline CDR1 is SEHNR and CDR2 FQNEAQ (reference sequence). The CDR3 region has the DNA TGTGCCAGCAGCTTCTATAGCGTGACGCCCTACAATGAGCAGTTCTTC. Translating gives CASSFYSVTPYNEQFF.

J is TRBJ2-7 and V is TRBV7-9; D is unresolved. There are 14 residues in the CDR3. Germline V lookup: CDR1 SEHNR, CDR2 FQNEAQ (reference sequence). The V end was cut by 3 bases, the J end by 7 bases, with 16 bases between. The CDR3 reads CASSFDTPALEQYF. The CDR3 DNA is TGTGCCAGCAGCTTTGACACCCCAGCACTGGAGCAGTACTTC. Full variable domain (outside the CDR3, taken from reference TRBV7-9 and TRBJ2-7): DTGVSQNPRHKITKRGQNVTFRCDPISEHNRLYWYRQTLGQGPEFLTYFQNEAQLEKSRLLSDRFSAERPKGSFSTLEIQRTEQGDSAMYLCASSFDTPALEQYFGPGTRLTVT.